The 25 T cell receptor beta chains below all came from one sample that was sequenced in a study of OX40 agonist ivuxolimab in advanced cancers. Method: immunoSEQ multiplex PCR; TCRdb's copy keeps in-frame clones and lacks some. Of roughly 48,000 clones in the sample, nearly 85% were seen once. This material consisted of CD4+ or CD8+ T cells sorted from blood, taken in a trial of the OX40 agonist ivuxolimab. Receptors originate from an adult with an advanced solid tumor such as melanoma, head and neck, liver or kidney cancer.

There are a few counts of this clone. The V call is TRBV4-3, the J call TRBJ1-5, with D uncertain. Per the germline V gene, CDR1 is LGHNA and CDR2 is YSLEER. This CDR3 has 15 amino acids. The V gene lost 1 base and the J gene lost 0 bases, with 7 bases spanning the gap. As DNA, the CDR3 is TGCGCCAGCAGCCAAGTTAGGTATAGCAATCAGCCCCAGCATTTT. Translated, it gives CASSQVRYSNQPQHF.

The chain uses TRBV6-6 and TRBJ1-3; D is unclear. CDR3 length: 14 residues. Germline-derived CDR1 and CDR2 are MNHNY and SVGAGI (reference sequence). Trimming pared 2 bases from V and 2 bases from J, leaving 7 bases between. The CDR3 region has the DNA TGTGCCAGCAGTTACGGAGGGACTGGAAACACCATATATTTT. Amino acid sequence: CASSYGGTGNTIYF.

This rearrangement joins TRBV29-1 to TRBJ2-5; 9 bases map to TRBD2. Germline V gives CDR1 SQVTM, CDR2 ANQGSEA. J gave up 1 base and V 7 bases, and 13 bases lay outside the gene matches. CDR3 length equals 16 residues. CDR3 region: CSAALLGGGGQETQYF. CDR3 DNA sequence: TGCAGCGCAGCCCTTCTGGGCGGGGGGGGCCAAGAGACCCAGTACTTC.

The genes are TRBV7-2 and TRBJ1-4; D gene unclear. The CDR3 is made up of 12 amino acids. V dropped 6 bases and J dropped 5 bases, with 7 bases sitting between them. The V gene's germline CDR1 is SGHTA and CDR2 FQGNSA. The CDR3 DNA sequence: TGTGCCAGCAGAACAGAGAATGAAAAACTGTTTTTT. It specifies CASRTENEKLFF.

This rearrangement joins TRBV30 to TRBJ2-2; TRBD1 matches at 11 bases. Per germline, CDR1 GTSNPN and CDR2 SVGIG (reference sequence). The CDR3 sequence is 15 residues long. V gave up 1 base and J gave up 6 bases; unmatched junction bases: 4. The CDR3 DNA reads TGTGCCTGGAGTGCCGGGACAGGGGGTGCCGGGGAGCTGTTTTTT. Protein: CAWSAGTGGAGELFF.

The CDR3 bases are TGTGCCAGCAGCCTAAAACACCACAGCACAGATACGCAGTATTTT. This gives the protein CASSLKHHSTDTQYF. The V call is TRBV7-3, the J call TRBJ2-3; D is unresolved. This CDR3 has 15 amino acids. Between the trimmed V and J ends, which lost 5 bases and 0 bases, there was a span of 12 bases. Germline loops: CDR1 SGHTA, CDR2 FQGTGA.

The chain joins TRBV10-3 to TRBJ1-2, with a possible D match to TRBD1 (5 bases). CDR1 ENHRY and CDR2 SYGVKD come from the germline V gene. The CDR3 has 18 amino acids. V shed 8 bases and J shed 7 bases, with 32 bases lying between them. The DNA for the CDR3 is TGTGCCATCGGCACTACGGCTCCAAGACCAGACAGCTTCGGTGGCTACACCTTC. Amino acids: CAIGTTAPRPDSFGGYTF.

The chain links TRBV4-1 to TRBJ2-5, with TRBD1 identical over 8 bases. Germline V gives CDR1 MGHRA, CDR2 YSYEKL. The CDR3 covers 14 residues. The V and J ends lost 4 bases and 4 bases, in that order; junction bases with no gene match: 5. CDR3 in DNA: TGCGCCAGCAGCCTCCTCAGGGGGCTAGAGACCCAGTACTTC. Its translation is CASSLLRGLETQYF.

The V gene is TRBV9, the J gene TRBJ2-7; D call uncertain. Germline loops: CDR1 SGDLS, CDR2 YYNGEE. Trimming removed 6 bases at V and 4 bases at J, with 17 bases between. This CDR3 has 14 amino acids. The CDR3 DNA is TGTGCCAGCACCACCATACACGGAAGATACGAGCAGTACTTC. Residues: CASTTIHGRYEQYF.

This chain connects TRBV5-5 to TRBJ2-1, with D hard to call. CDR3 length: 18 residues. In germline, CDR1 is SGHKS, CDR2 YYEKEE (reference sequence). Trimming cost V 4 bases and J 5 bases, with 25 bases left between them. In DNA, the CDR3 is TGTGCCAGCAGCCCACGGGTCAGCAGTACCCCCCAACACAATGAGCAGTTCTTC. Translated: CASSPRVSSTPQHNEQFF.

The chain combines TRBV20-1 with TRBJ2-7; D possibly corresponds to TRBD2 (7 bases). V was cut by 5 bases and J by 9 bases, with 14 bases left in between. In germline, CDR1 is DFQATT, CDR2 SNEGSKA (reference sequence). The CDR3 is made up of 11 amino acids. The CDR3 spells CSAGNGGRQYF. DNA of the CDR3: TGCAGTGCTGGCAACGGGGGGCGGCAGTACTTC.

The chain couples TRBV9 to TRBJ1-5; 8 bases line up with TRBD1. The germline V gene has CDR1 SGDLS and CDR2 YYNGEE. This CDR3 contains 15 residues. V shed 0 bases and J 6 bases; nucleotides not matched to a gene: 5. The CDR3 sequence: CASSVGQGAGQPQHF. The DNA of the CDR3 is TGTGCCAGCAGCGTAGGTCAGGGGGCGGGTCAGCCCCAGCATTTT.

This chain uses TRBV6-5 with TRBJ2-7, with D tentatively TRBD1 (6 bases). The CDR3 runs 15 residues. Germline CDR1 and CDR2: MNHEY and SVGAGI. The V gene lost 2 bases and the J gene lost 2 bases, with 13 bases spanning the gap. The CDR3 protein is CASSYGRTVPYEQYF. The CDR3 bases are TGTGCCAGCAGTTACGGTAGGACAGTTCCCTACGAGCAGTACTTC.

V and J are TRBV6-1 and TRBJ1-2; D might be TRBD1 (6 bases). Per the germline V gene, CDR1 is MNHNS and CDR2 is SASEGT. Trimming removed 8 bases at V and 12 bases at J, with 19 bases between. This CDR3 spans 12 amino acids. CDR3 coding DNA: TGTGCCAGCGGACCCCCAGACAGGAGACACACCTTC. Translation: CASGPPDRRHTF.

This clone was counted between two and nine times. The chain couples TRBV7-6 to TRBJ2-5; perhaps TRBD1 as D (5 bases). The germline V gene has CDR1 SGHVS and CDR2 FNYEAQ. This CDR3 is built from 12 residues. Trimming pared 2 bases from V and 5 bases from J, leaving 6 bases between. CDR3 coding DNA: TGTGCCAGCAGCTTATGGGGCGAGACCCAGTACTTC. This translates into CASSLWGETQYF.

CDR3 DNA: TGTGCCAGCAGCTTAACCCAGGGCTATAATTCACCCCTCCACTTT. Encoded protein: CASSLTQGYNSPLHF. This chain joins TRBV7-3 and TRBJ1-6, with D possibly TRBD1 on 5 matching bases. The V end lost 0 bases, the J end lost 3 bases, and 6 bases lay between the germline ends. The CDR3 contains 15 residues. Germline V lookup: CDR1 SGHTA, CDR2 FQGTGA. Full variable domain (missing parts from reference TRBV7-3 and TRBJ1-6): GAGVSQTPSNKVTEKGKYVELRCDPISGHTALYWYRQSLGQGPEFLIYFQGTGAADDSGLPNDRFFAVRPEGSVSTLKIQRTERGDSAVYLCASSLTQGYNSPLHFGNGTRLTVT.

This clone was seen only a few times. The chain uses TRBV5-1 and TRBJ2-7, with D maybe TRBD1 (6 bases). The germline V gene has CDR1 SGHRS and CDR2 YFSETQ. This CDR3 is 13 amino acids long. The V gene lost 7 bases and the J gene lost 5 bases, with 16 bases spanning the gap. CDR3 coding DNA: TGCGCCAGCTCCCTGGCAGGGGTCAACGAGCAGTACTTC. Its protein is CASSLAGVNEQYF.

The V call is TRBV19, the J call TRBJ2-1, with no clear D. The V and J ends lost 5 bases and 4 bases respectively, with 6 bases between them. CDR1 and CDR2 from the germline V gene are LNHDA and SQIVND (reference sequence). This CDR3 comprises 12 residues. CDR3 sequence: CASSRVYNEQFF. In DNA form, the CDR3 reads TGTGCCAGTAGTCGGGTATACAATGAGCAGTTCTTC.

The V call is TRBV4-1, the J call TRBJ1-5; D gene uncertain. This CDR3 is built from 16 residues. Looked up from germline, CDR1 is MGHRA and CDR2 is YSYEKL. Trimming removed 1 base at V and 0 bases at J, with 10 bases between. DNA for the CDR3: TGCGCCAGCAGCCAAGCCCCCCGGAATAGCAATCAGCCCCAGCATTTT. This encodes CASSQAPRNSNQPQHF.

CDR3 region: CASSLDQRGEQFF. The CDR3 DNA sequence: TGTGCCAGCAGCTTAGACCAAAGGGGTGAGCAGTTCTTC. V and J are TRBV11-2 and TRBJ2-1, with D perhaps matching TRBD1 (5 bases). This CDR3 is built from 13 residues. Germline V gives CDR1 SGHAT, CDR2 FQNNGV. Deletions cut 0 bases from V and 9 bases from J, with 9 bases between.

V is TRBV2 and J is TRBJ1-2; 7 bases line up with TRBD1. The CDR3 sequence is 14 residues long. Germline trimming cut 7 bases from V and 4 bases from J; bases unmatched to any gene: 9. The germline V gene has CDR1 SNHLY and CDR2 FYNNEI. CDR3 coding DNA: TGTGCCAGCACCGGCCATAACAGGGGCTATGGCTACACCTTC. Amino acids: CASTGHNRGYGYTF. Drawing the rest from reference TRBV2 and TRBJ1-2, the complete variable domain is EPEVTQTPSHQVTQMGQEVILRCVPISNHLYFYWYRQILGQKVEFLVSFYNNEISEKSEIFDDQFSVERPDGSNFTLKIRSTKLEDSAMYFCASTGHNRGYGYTFGSGTRLTVV.

The sample holds a few counts of this clone. The rearrangement joins TRBV6-1 to TRBJ1-4; D perhaps matches TRBD1 (5 bases). Germline V gene data show CDR1 as MNHNS and CDR2 as SASEGT. V shed 0 bases and J shed 7 bases, with 12 bases lying between them. The CDR3 is made up of 15 amino acids. CDR3 region: CASSEAGGSGEKLFF. The CDR3 nucleotides are TGTGCCAGCAGTGAAGCCGGGGGTAGCGGTGAAAAACTGTTTTTT.

Concerning this clone: A junction end diverges from the germline sequence, so it may reflect a read error. The rearrangement uses TRBV7-9 and TRBJ1-1; D perhaps matches TRBD1 (6 bases). The CDR3 extends over 14 amino acids. Per the germline V gene, CDR1 is SEHNR and CDR2 is FQNEAQ (reference sequence). As DNA, the CDR3 is TGCGCCAGCAGCCCAAGGGGGGGACGTCCTCCATCTTTCTTT. Its protein is CASSPRGGRPPSFF. The full variable domain, in which reference TRBV7-9 and TRBJ1-1 provide the parts outside the CDR3, is DTGVSQNPRHKITKRGQNVTFRCDPISEHNRLYWYRQTLGQGPEFLTYFQNEAQLEKSRLLSDRFSAERPKGSFSTLEIQRTEQGDSAMYLCASSPRGGRPPSFFGQGTRLTVV.

This clone is labeled as medium-sized. The CDR3 sequence: CASSDRPLLSYEQYF. Here the CDR3 DNA reads TGTGCCAGCAGTGATAGGCCCCTCCTCTCCTACGAGCAGTACTTC. The chain has TRBV2 and TRBJ2-7; D ambiguous. This CDR3 has 15 amino acids. V gave up 3 bases and J gave up 0 bases, with 12 bases separating them. Germline loops: CDR1 SNHLY, CDR2 FYNNEI.

Comment on this clone: The same CDR3 is also encoded by other DNA sequences in this sample. The chain employs TRBV7-2 and TRBJ2-5; 7 bases are a match to TRBD1. Germline trimming cut 1 base from V and 5 bases from J; bases unmatched to any gene: 4. Germline V lookup: CDR1 SGHTA, CDR2 FQGNSA. The CDR3 is 14 amino acids. The CDR3 region is CASSLGGGRETQYF. The CDR3 bases are TGTGCCAGCAGCTTAGGAGGGGGCCGCGAGACCCAGTACTTC.